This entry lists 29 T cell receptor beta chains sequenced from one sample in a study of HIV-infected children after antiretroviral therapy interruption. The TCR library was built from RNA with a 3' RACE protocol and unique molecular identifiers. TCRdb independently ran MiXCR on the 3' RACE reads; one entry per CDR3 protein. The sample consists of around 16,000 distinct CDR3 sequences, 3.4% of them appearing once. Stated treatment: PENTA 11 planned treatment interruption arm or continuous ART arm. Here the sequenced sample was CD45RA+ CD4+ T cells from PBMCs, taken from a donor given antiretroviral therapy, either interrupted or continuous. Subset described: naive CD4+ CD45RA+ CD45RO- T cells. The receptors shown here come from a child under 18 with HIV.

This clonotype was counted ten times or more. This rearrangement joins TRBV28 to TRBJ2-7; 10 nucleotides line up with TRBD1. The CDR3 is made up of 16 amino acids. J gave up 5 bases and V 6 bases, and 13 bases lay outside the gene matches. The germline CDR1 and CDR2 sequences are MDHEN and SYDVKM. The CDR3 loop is CASSYTVGTGENEQYF. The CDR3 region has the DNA TGTGCCAGCAGCTACACCGTCGGGACAGGGGAAAACGAGCAGTACTTC.

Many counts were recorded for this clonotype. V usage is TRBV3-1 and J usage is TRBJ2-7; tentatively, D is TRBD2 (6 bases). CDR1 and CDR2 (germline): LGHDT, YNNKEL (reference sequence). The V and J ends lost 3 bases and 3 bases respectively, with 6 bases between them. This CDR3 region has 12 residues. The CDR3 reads CASSQEGYEQYF. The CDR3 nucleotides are TGTGCCAGCAGCCAGGAGGGCTACGAGCAGTACTTC.

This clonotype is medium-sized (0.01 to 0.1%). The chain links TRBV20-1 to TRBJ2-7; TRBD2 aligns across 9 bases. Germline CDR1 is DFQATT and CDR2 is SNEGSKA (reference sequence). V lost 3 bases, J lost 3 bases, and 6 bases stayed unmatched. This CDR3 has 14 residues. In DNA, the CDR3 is TGCAGTGCTAGTGAGAGCGGGGGGATCTACGAGCAGTACTTC. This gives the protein CSASESGGIYEQYF.

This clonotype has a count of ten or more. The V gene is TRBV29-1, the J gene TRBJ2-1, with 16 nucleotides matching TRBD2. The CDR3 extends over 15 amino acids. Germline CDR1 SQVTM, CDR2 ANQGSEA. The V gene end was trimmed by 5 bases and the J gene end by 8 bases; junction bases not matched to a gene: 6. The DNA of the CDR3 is TGCAGCGTTAAGGGACTAGCGGGGGGGCCTTATGAGCAGTTCTTC. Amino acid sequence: CSVKGLAGGPYEQFF.

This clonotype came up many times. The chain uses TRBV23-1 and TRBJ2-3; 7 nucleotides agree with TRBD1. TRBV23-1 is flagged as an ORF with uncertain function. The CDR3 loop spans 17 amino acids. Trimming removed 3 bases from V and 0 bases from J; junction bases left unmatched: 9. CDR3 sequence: CASSHYDREGSTDTQYF. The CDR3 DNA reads TGCGCCAGCAGTCATTATGACAGGGAAGGGAGCACAGATACGCAGTATTTT.

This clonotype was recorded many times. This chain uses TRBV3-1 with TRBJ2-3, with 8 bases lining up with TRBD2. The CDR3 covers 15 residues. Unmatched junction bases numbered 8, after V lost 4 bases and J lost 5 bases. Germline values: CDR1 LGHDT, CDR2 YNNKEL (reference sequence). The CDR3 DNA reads TGTGCCAGCAGCCTTCGGAGCGGGGGCAGAGATACGCAGTATTTT. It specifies CASSLRSGGRDTQYF.

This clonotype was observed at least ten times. CDR3 protein: CASSYRVREKLFF. CDR3 DNA sequence: TGTGCCAGCAGTTACAGGGTGCGAGAAAAACTGTTTTTT. The chain links TRBV6-5 to TRBJ1-4, with D uncertain. From germline, CDR1 is MNHEY and CDR2 SVGAGI. CDR3 length: 13 amino acids. V lost 2 bases, J lost 8 bases, and 9 bases lay in between.

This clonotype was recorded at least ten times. The DNA for the CDR3 is TGCAGTGCAGACCGGGACAGGGGCTACGAGCAGTACTTC. Translating gives CSADRDRGYEQYF. The genes are TRBV20-1 and TRBJ2-7; 10 bases agree with TRBD1. The length of the CDR3 is 13 residues. Germline V gives CDR1 DFQATT, CDR2 SNEGSKA (reference sequence). Trimming removed 6 bases from V and 3 bases from J; junction bases left unmatched: 5.

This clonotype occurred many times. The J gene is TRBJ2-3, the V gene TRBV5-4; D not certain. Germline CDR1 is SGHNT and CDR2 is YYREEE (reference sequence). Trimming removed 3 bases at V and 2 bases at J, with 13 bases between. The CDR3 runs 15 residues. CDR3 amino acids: CASSSPRHATDTQYF. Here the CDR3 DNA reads TGTGCCAGCAGCTCCCCCAGACATGCCACAGATACGCAGTATTTT.

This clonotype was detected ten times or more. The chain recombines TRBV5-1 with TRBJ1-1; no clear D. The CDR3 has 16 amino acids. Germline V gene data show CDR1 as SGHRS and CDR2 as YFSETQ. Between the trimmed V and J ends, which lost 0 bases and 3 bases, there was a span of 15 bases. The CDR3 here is CASSLGRYGLDTEAFF. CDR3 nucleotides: TGCGCCAGCAGCTTGGGACGATATGGTCTAGACACTGAAGCTTTCTTT.

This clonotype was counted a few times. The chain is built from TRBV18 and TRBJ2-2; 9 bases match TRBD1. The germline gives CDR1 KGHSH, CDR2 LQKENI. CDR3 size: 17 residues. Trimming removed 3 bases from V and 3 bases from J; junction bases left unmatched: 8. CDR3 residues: CASSPLHRGPDTGELFF. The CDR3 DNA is TGTGCCAGCTCACCCCTCCACAGGGGGCCGGACACCGGGGAGCTGTTTTTT.

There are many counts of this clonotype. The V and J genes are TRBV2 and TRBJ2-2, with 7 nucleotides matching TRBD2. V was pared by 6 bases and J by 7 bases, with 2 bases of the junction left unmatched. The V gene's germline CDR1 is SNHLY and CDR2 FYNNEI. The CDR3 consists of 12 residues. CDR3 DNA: TGTGCCAGCAGCAGCGGGATCGGGGAGCTGTTTTTT. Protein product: CASSSGIGELFF.

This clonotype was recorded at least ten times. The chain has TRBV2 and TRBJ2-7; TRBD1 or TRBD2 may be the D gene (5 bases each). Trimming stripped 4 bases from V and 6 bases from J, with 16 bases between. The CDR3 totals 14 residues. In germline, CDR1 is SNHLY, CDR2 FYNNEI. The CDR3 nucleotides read TGTGCCAGCAGTGGGGGGACCCTCCCCCTCGAGCAGTACTTC. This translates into CASSGGTLPLEQYF. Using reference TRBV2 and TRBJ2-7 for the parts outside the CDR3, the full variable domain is EPEVTQTPSHQVTQMGQEVILRCVPISNHLYFYWYRQILGQKVEFLVSFYNNEISEKSEIFDDQFSVERPDGSNFTLKIRSTKLEDSAMYFCASSGGTLPLEQYFGPGTRLTVT.

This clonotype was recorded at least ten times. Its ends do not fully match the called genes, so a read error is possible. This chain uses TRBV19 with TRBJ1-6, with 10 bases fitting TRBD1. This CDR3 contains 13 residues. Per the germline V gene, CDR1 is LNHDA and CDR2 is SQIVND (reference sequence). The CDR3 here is CARDRGNNSPLYF. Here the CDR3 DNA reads TGTGCCAGGGACAGGGGGAATAATTCGCCCCTCTACTTT.

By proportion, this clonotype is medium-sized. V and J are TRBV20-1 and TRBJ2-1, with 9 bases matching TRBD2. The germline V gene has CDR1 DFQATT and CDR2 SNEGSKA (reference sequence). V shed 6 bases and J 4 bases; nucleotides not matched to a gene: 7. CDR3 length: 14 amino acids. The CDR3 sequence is CSASSGRIYNEQFF. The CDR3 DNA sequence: TGCAGTGCGTCCAGCGGGAGGATATACAATGAGCAGTTCTTC.

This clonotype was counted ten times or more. CDR3: CSARKLLGSEPQHF. The CDR3 nucleotides are TGCAGTGCTAGAAAGCTATTGGGAAGTGAGCCCCAGCATTTT. The chain links TRBV20-1 to TRBJ1-5; D is undetermined. The CDR3 contains 14 residues. Trimming stripped 2 bases from V and 8 bases from J, with 16 bases between. The germline V gene has CDR1 DFQATT and CDR2 SNEGSKA (reference sequence).

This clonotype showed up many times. Here the CDR3 DNA reads TGCAGTGCTAGCGGGCGACTGGCCTACGAGCAGTACTTC. Protein: CSASGRLAYEQYF. The chain recombines TRBV20-1 with TRBJ2-7; D not certain. V dropped 3 bases and J dropped 2 bases, with 11 bases sitting between them. Per germline, CDR1 DFQATT and CDR2 SNEGSKA (reference sequence). The CDR3 sequence is 13 residues long.

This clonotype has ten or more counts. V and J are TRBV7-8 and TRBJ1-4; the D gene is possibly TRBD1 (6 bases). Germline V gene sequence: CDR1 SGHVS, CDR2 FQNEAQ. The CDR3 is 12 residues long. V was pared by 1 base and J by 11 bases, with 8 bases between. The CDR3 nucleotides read TGTGCCAGCAGCTTAGTAGGGGGGAAACTGTTTTTT. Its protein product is CASSLVGGKLFF. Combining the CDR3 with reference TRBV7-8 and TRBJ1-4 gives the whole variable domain GAGVSQSPRYKVAKRGQDVALRCDPISGHVSLFWYQQALGQGPEFLTYFQNEAQLDKSGLPSDRFFAERPEGSVSTLKIQRTQQEDSAVYLCASSLVGGKLFFGSGTQLSVL.

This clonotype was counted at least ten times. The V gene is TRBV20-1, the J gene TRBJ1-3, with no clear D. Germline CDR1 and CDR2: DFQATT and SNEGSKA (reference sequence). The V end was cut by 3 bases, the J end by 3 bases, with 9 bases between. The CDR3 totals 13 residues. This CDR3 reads CSASTGFGNTIYF. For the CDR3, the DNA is TGCAGTGCTAGTACCGGTTTTGGAAACACCATATATTTT.

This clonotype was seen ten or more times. CDR3 bases: TGTGCCAGCAGTCGGGGGGGCGACAGGGGCGGAGGAGCTTTCTTT. Translating gives CASSRGGDRGGGAFF. The chain carries TRBV12-3 or TRBV12-4 and TRBJ1-1; 8 bases fit TRBD1. V lost 5 bases to trimming and J lost 10 bases; unmatched junction nucleotides: 15. This CDR3 contains 15 residues.

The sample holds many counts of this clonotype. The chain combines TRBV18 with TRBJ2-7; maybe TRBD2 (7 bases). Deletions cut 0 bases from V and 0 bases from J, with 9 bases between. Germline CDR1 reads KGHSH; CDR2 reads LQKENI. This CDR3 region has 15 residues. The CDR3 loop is CASSPPGGLSYEQYF. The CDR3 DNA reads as TGTGCCAGCTCACCACCGGGGGGGCTCTCCTACGAGCAGTACTTC. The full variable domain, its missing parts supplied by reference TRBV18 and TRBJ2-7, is NAGVMQNPRHLVRRRGQEARLRCSPMKGHSHVYWYRQLPEEGLKFMVYLQKENIIDESGMPKERFSAEFPKEGPSILRIQQVVRGDSAAYFCASSPPGGLSYEQYFGPGTRLTVT.

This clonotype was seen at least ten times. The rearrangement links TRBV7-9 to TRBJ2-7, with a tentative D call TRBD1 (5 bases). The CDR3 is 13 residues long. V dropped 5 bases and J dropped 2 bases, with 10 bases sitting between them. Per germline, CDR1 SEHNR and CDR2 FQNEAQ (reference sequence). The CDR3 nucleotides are TGTGCCAGCAGCCGTACAGGAACCTACGAGCAGTACTTC. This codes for CASSRTGTYEQYF.

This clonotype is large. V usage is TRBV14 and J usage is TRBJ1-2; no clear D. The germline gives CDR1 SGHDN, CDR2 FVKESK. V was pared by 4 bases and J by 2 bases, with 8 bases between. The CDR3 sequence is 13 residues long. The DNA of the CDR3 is TGTGCCAGCAGCCTCTTCCGGAACTATGGCTACACCTTC. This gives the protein CASSLFRNYGYTF.

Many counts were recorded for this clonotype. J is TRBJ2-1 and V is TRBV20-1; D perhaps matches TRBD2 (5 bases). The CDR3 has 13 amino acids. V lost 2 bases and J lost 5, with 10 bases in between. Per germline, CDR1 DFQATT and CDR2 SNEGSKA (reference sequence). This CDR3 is CSARQQTNNEQFF. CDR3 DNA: TGCAGTGCTAGACAGCAGACTAACAATGAGCAGTTCTTC.

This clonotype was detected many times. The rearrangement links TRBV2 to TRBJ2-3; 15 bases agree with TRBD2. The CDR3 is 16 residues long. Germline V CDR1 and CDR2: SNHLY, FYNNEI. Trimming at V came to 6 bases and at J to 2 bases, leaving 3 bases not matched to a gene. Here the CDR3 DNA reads TGTGCCAGCAGATGGACTAGCGGGGGGGCCACAGATACGCAGTATTTT. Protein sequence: CASRWTSGGATDTQYF.

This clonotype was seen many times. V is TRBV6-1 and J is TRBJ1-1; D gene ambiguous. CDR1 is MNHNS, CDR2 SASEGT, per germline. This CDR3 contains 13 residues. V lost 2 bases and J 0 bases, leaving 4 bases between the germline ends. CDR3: CASSETLNTEAFF. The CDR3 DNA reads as TGTGCCAGCAGTGAAACGTTGAACACTGAAGCTTTCTTT.

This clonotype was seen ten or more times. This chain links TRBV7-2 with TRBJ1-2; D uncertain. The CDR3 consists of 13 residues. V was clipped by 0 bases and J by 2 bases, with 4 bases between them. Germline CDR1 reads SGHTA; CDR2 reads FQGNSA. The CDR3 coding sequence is TGTGCCAGCAGCTTAGCGTACAACTATGGCTACACCTTC. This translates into CASSLAYNYGYTF. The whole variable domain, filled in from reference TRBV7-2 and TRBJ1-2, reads GAGVSQSPSNKVTEKGKDVELRCDPISGHTALYWYRQSLGQGLEFLIYFQGNSAPDKSGLPSDRFSAERTGGSVSTLTIQRTQQEDSAVYLCASSLAYNYGYTFGSGTRLTVV.

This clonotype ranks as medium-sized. CDR3 residues: CSARGGNYGYTF. CDR3 nucleotides: TGCAGTGCTAGAGGGGGCAACTATGGCTACACCTTC. The V gene is TRBV20-1, the J gene TRBJ1-2; possible D gene TRBD1, 5 bases. Germline values: CDR1 DFQATT, CDR2 SNEGSKA (reference sequence). Trimming took 1 base from V and 2 from J, leaving 5 bases between them. The CDR3 spans 12 residues.

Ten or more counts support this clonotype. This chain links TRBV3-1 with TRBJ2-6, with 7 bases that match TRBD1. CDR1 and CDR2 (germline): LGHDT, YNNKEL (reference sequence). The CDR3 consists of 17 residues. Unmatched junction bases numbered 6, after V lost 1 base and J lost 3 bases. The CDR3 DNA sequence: TGTGCCAGCAGCCAAGGAACAGGGGCTGGTGGGGCCAACGTCCTGACTTTC. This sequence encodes CASSQGTGAGGANVLTF.